These T cell receptor beta chains were read from a single sample in a study of T-cell reconstitution after alpha-beta-depleted transplantation in children. TCRdb passed the PCR reads through MiXCR, listing each CDR3 protein once. In the table there are 55,000 to 70,000 distinct CDR3 sequences, about 11% of which are singletons. The input for sequencing was PBMCs, taken before TCRalphabeta/CD19-depleted stem cell transplant. The receptors were gathered from a boy aged 10-17 years with acute myeloid leukemia, due to receive a stem cell transplant. Both conserved end residues are part of each CDR3. A D gene is named only where the DNA matches it firmly. A clone size is listed for some rows: how often the clone was seen (once, few, many), or a class if it is expanded.

DNA	CDR3	J	V	D	size
TGCAGTGCAGTCGGTTACGGGAGCCCCTCCTACGAGCAGTACTTC	CSAVGYGSPSYEQYF	TRBJ2-7	TRBV20-1	NA	many
TGTGCCAGCAGTTACCCCACAGATAGCAATCAGCCCCAGCATTTT	CASSYPTDSNQPQHF	TRBJ1-5	TRBV6-2/TRBV6-3	NA	few
TGTGCCAGCAGTGAATTGGGGGACCCCCAAGAGACCCAGTACTTC	CASSELGDPQETQYF	TRBJ2-5	TRBV25-1	NA	many
TGTGCCAGCAGTTTAGGGCAGCCCCAGCATTTT	CASSLGQPQHF	TRBJ1-5	TRBV12-3/TRBV12-4	NA	many
TGTGCCAGCAGTCCACAGGGGGGCCATAACTATGGCTACACCTTC	CASSPQGGHNYGYTF	TRBJ1-2	TRBV6-5	TRBD1	many
TGCGCCAGCAGTGACGGGCAGGCCCTACTACTCAATCAGCCCCAGCATTTT	CASSDGQALLLNQPQHF	TRBJ1-5	TRBV10-1	NA	few
TGCGCCAGCAGCCAAGCTCCGGGACAGGGGGCGGTCGGGGCCAACGTCCTGACTTTC	CASSQAPGQGAVGANVLTF	TRBJ2-6	TRBV4-3	TRBD1	NA
TGTGCCAGCACCGGGGGGGATCAGCCCCAGCATTTT	CASTGGDQPQHF	TRBJ1-5	TRBV7-9	NA	many
TGTGCCAGCAGCCCCAGGGGGCATACAGATACGCAGTATTTT	CASSPRGHTDTQYF	TRBJ2-3	TRBV7-3	TRBD1	many
TGTGCCAGCAAGACAGCAAATAATTCACCCCTCCACTTT	CASKTANNSPLHF	TRBJ1-6	TRBV12-3/TRBV12-4	NA	many
TGCAGTGCTAGCCCCAGCGGGAAAAACATTCAGTACTTC	CSASPSGKNIQYF	TRBJ2-4	TRBV20-1	NA	many
TGTGCCAGCAGTGACAGGCCGAATCAGCCCCAGCATTTT	CASSDRPNQPQHF	TRBJ1-5	TRBV12-3/TRBV12-4	NA	many
TGCAGTGCTAGAGATCCTGGGTATCAGCCCCAGCATTTT	CSARDPGYQPQHF	TRBJ1-5	TRBV20-1	NA	many
TGTGCCAGCAGCTCCTACAGGGGTCCAACTAATGAAAAACTGTTTTTT	CASSSYRGPTNEKLFF	TRBJ1-4	TRBV7-8	TRBD1	many
TGTGCCATCACCCCGGCCTGGGGGAACACTGAAGCTTTCTTT	CAITPAWGNTEAFF	TRBJ1-1	TRBV10-3	NA	many
TGTGCCAGCAGTTCCCCTAGGAGGACAGGGGGCAGTAAGACCCAGTACTTC	CASSSPRRTGGSKTQYF	TRBJ2-5	TRBV28	TRBD1	many
TGTGCCAGTTCGTGGGAAGGTCGAAACGGGGAGCTGTTTTTT	CASSWEGRNGELFF	TRBJ2-2	TRBV24-1	NA	NA
TGCAGCGCACAAGGGGGGGGGGGCAACCAAGAGACCCAGTACTTC	CSAQGGGGNQETQYF	TRBJ2-5	TRBV29-1	NA	NA
TGTGCCAGCAGCTTAGAGGCGGGACCCTACAATGAGCAGTTCTTC	CASSLEAGPYNEQFF	TRBJ2-1	TRBV7-2	NA	many
TGTGCCAGCAGGGGACTAGCGGGCAGCTCCTACAATGAGCAGTTCTTC	CASRGLAGSSYNEQFF	TRBJ2-1	TRBV27	TRBD2	many
TGTGCCAGCATTGGGGAAAAAACCTATGGCTACACCTTC	CASIGEKTYGYTF	TRBJ1-2	TRBV6-1	NA	few
TGTGCCAGCAGTGATAATGACAGGGATGGCAATCAGCCCCAGCATTTT	CASSDNDRDGNQPQHF	TRBJ1-5	TRBV25-1	TRBD1	many
TGTGCCTGGAGTGGACAGGGCCATGAAAAACTGTTTTTT	CAWSGQGHEKLFF	TRBJ1-4	TRBV30	TRBD1	few
TGCAGTGTGAAGGCCCAGGGGGTCGGAAATGAGCAGTTCTTC	CSVKAQGVGNEQFF	TRBJ2-1	TRBV20-1	TRBD1	few
TGTGCCAGCAGTTACGCGGGAAACCAAGAGACCCAGTACTTC	CASSYAGNQETQYF	TRBJ2-5	TRBV6-5	NA	many
TGTGCCACCGTAACAGGGTCTAACTATGGCTACACCTTC	CATVTGSNYGYTF	TRBJ1-2	TRBV12-3/TRBV12-4	NA	many
TGTGCCAGCAGTTACTCGACGGTTTTATGGGGCGTCGACACTGAAGCTTTCTTT	CASSYSTVLWGVDTEAFF	TRBJ1-1	TRBV6-5	NA	many
TGTGCCAGCAGCCAAGTGCAGGGGGGCAATGAGCAGTTCTTC	CASSQVQGGNEQFF	TRBJ2-1	TRBV14	NA	few
TGCAGTACCCACCGGGACCAGGGCCCTTACGAGCAGTACTTC	CSTHRDQGPYEQYF	TRBJ2-7	TRBV20-1	NA	many
TGTGCCAGCAAGGCCGGGACAGTATACGAGCAGTTCTTC	CASKAGTVYEQFF	TRBJ2-1	TRBV2	TRBD1	many
TGTGCCAGCAGTTATGGGGGGTCTAGCAAGTACTTC	CASSYGGSSKYF	TRBJ2-7	TRBV12-3/TRBV12-4	NA	many
TGTGCCAGCAGCTTACGCACTAGGGGGACTTTGAACACTGAAGCTTTCTTT	CASSLRTRGTLNTEAFF	TRBJ1-1	TRBV11-1	NA	many
TGTGCCAGCACCGGGACAGGCGGCAATCAGCCCCAGCATTTT	CASTGTGGNQPQHF	TRBJ1-5	TRBV7-9	TRBD1	many
TGTGCCAGCAGTTTAGGGGGGGCAGGGGGTACCGAAAAACTGTTTTTT	CASSLGGAGGTEKLFF	TRBJ1-4	TRBV12-3/TRBV12-4	TRBD1	few
TGCGCCAGCAGTGAGTCAGGGGCAAATCTACGCAATCAGCCCCAGCATTTT	CASSESGANLRNQPQHF	TRBJ1-5	TRBV10-2	NA	few
TGTGCCTGGAGCCCACAAAACACCATATATTTT	CAWSPQNTIYF	TRBJ1-3	TRBV30	NA	NA
TGCGCCAGCAGCCCCGGGGCCGATAGGCCTTCCGAGCAGTACTTC	CASSPGADRPSEQYF	TRBJ2-7	TRBV4-1	NA	many
TGTGCCAGCAGCTATGAGGACAGTACCTACAATGAGCAGTTCTTC	CASSYEDSTYNEQFF	TRBJ2-1	TRBV11-2	NA	many
TGTGCCAGCAGTTTACTGGTAGCGGGGACCCACTCCTACGAGCAGTACTTC	CASSLLVAGTHSYEQYF	TRBJ2-7	TRBV27	TRBD2	medium-sized
TGCAGTGCCAAAAGACAGGGGATAGGCCTTGTCACTGAAGCTTTCTTT	CSAKRQGIGLVTEAFF	TRBJ1-1	TRBV20-1	TRBD1	NA
TGCTCTCTCCCAAGGACAGGGGGGAATGGCTACACCTTC	CSLPRTGGNGYTF	TRBJ1-2	TRBV20-1	TRBD1	many
TGTGCCAGCAGCGGCACAGGGGTCGGTTTTACTGAAGCTTTCTTT	CASSGTGVGFTEAFF	TRBJ1-1	TRBV5-6	TRBD1	many
TGCAGTGCTAGGGACAGTTATAGCAATCAGCCCCAGCATTTT	CSARDSYSNQPQHF	TRBJ1-5	TRBV20-1	NA	many
TGTGCCAGCAGTTTACTTAAGGACAGGGACACTGAAGCTTTCTTT	CASSLLKDRDTEAFF	TRBJ1-1	TRBV12-3/TRBV12-4	TRBD1	NA
TGCAGTGCGGCCCCTCCGGCACAAGAGACCCAGTACTTC	CSAAPPAQETQYF	TRBJ2-5	TRBV20-1	NA	many
TGCGCCAGCAGTAGGGGCCGGGGCACCACTGAAGCTTTCTTT	CASSRGRGTTEAFF	TRBJ1-1	TRBV5-1	NA	NA
TGCGCCAGCAGCCAAACGGGCTCGGCGGGGTTGGGGCCCGGGGAGCTGTTTTTT	CASSQTGSAGLGPGELFF	TRBJ2-2	TRBV4-1	NA	many